A selection of T cell receptor beta chains follows, all from one sample in a study of identical twins. From the 5' RACE reads, TCRdb called clonotypes with MiXCR, one entry per CDR3 protein. This sample has 150,000 or so distinct CDR3 sequences, with under 4.5% found just once. The sample consisted of memory T cells sorted from blood. These receptors all stem from a man between 18 and 29 years old in good health. Both conserved end residues are part of each CDR3. The order of the fields is clone size, V gene, D gene, J gene, CDR3 length, CDR3 DNA, CDR3 protein. The D gene is left open where the match is weak. A clone size is listed for some rows: how often the clone was seen (once, few, many), or a class if it is expanded.

size: -
V: TRBV6-2/TRBV6-3
D: -
J: TRBJ1-5
length: 15
DNA: TGTGCCAGCAGTTACTCGAGGGAGGGCAATCAGCCCCAGCATTTT
CDR3: CASSYSREGNQPQHF

size: many
V: TRBV7-2
D: -
J: TRBJ2-1
length: 14
DNA: TGTGCCAGCAGCTTAGATATGTTTTTGCCCCCTCAGGTCTTC
CDR3: CASSLDMFLPPQVF

size: many
V: TRBV7-8
D: -
J: TRBJ2-5
length: 13
DNA: TGTGCCAGCAGTCAAGGACTCTCAGAGACCCAGTACTTC
CDR3: CASSQGLSETQYF

size: many
V: TRBV20-1
D: -
J: TRBJ1-1
length: 15
DNA: TGCAGTGCTAGTAGGGGGGACGTCAGGAACACTGAAGCTTTCTTT
CDR3: CSASRGDVRNTEAFF

size: -
V: TRBV29-1
D: TRBD1
J: TRBJ1-2
length: 15
DNA: TGCAGCGTAAATACCGGGACAGGGACTAACTATGGCTACACCTTC
CDR3: CSVNTGTGTNYGYTF

size: once
V: TRBV7-7
D: TRBD2
J: TRBJ2-3
length: 16
DNA: TGTGCCAGCAGCCTGCGGGGGGGAGCTAGCACAGATACGCAGTATTTT
CDR3: CASSLRGGASTDTQYF

size: many
V: TRBV4-1
D: -
J: TRBJ2-3
length: 15
DNA: TGCGCCAGCAGCCGTGACACAGGCAGCACAGATACGCAGTATTTT
CDR3: CASSRDTGSTDTQYF

size: many
V: TRBV27
D: TRBD1
J: TRBJ2-2
length: 15
DNA: TGTGCCAGCAGTTCTTACAGGGGCTGGACCGGGGAGCTGTTTTTT
CDR3: CASSSYRGWTGELFF

size: many
V: TRBV6-1
D: TRBD1
J: TRBJ1-5
length: 14
DNA: TGTGCCAGCAGTGACGGTGCAGGGGGACAGCCCCAGCATTTT
CDR3: CASSDGAGGQPQHF

size: many
V: TRBV7-6
D: -
J: TRBJ1-1
length: 15
DNA: TGTGCCAGCAGCTGGGACATCCAGACGAACACTGAAGCTTTCTTT
CDR3: CASSWDIQTNTEAFF

size: few
V: TRBV19
D: TRBD1
J: TRBJ2-7
length: 13
DNA: TGTGCCAGTAGTAGAGGGACAGCGTGGGAGCAGTACTTC
CDR3: CASSRGTAWEQYF

size: many
V: TRBV29-1
D: TRBD1
J: TRBJ2-1
length: 12
DNA: TGCAGCGTTATTCTGGACAGGGTGAATCGGTTCTTC
CDR3: CSVILDRVNRFF

size: many
V: TRBV12-3/TRBV12-4
D: -
J: TRBJ1-4
length: 15
DNA: TGTGCCAGCAGTAACTCCGCACAGGCAGGGGAAAAACTGTTTTTT
CDR3: CASSNSAQAGEKLFF

size: many
V: TRBV20-1
D: -
J: TRBJ2-3
length: 15
DNA: TGCAGTGCTAGATCCCCAGGGCGAATGCCAGATACGCAGTATTTT
CDR3: CSARSPGRMPDTQYF

size: many
V: TRBV3-1
D: -
J: TRBJ1-1
length: 12
DNA: TGCGCCAGCACCTTCTCGGGGGCTGAAGCTTTCTTT
CDR3: CASTFSGAEAFF

size: many
V: TRBV7-2
D: TRBD2
J: TRBJ2-1
length: 16
DNA: TGTGCCAGCAGCTCGGGAACTAGCGGGAGAATCGATGAGCAGTTCTTC
CDR3: CASSSGTSGRIDEQFF

size: few
V: TRBV7-9
D: -
J: TRBJ2-4
length: 14
DNA: TGTGCCAGCAGCTTAGGGGGGGACTTGAACATTCAGTACTTC
CDR3: CASSLGGDLNIQYF

size: few
V: TRBV6-5
D: -
J: TRBJ2-1
length: 13
DNA: TGTGCCAGCAGTTACTCCCTCTACAATGAGCAGTTCTTC
CDR3: CASSYSLYNEQFF

size: many
V: TRBV7-9
D: -
J: TRBJ2-7
length: 15
DNA: TGTGCCAGCAGTCGTGACCCGTACACCTCCTACGAGCAGTACTTC
CDR3: CASSRDPYTSYEQYF

size: many
V: TRBV29-1
D: -
J: TRBJ2-6
length: 16
DNA: TGCAGCGTTCAGGACAGACTGCCCTCTGGGGCCAACGTCCTGACTTTC
CDR3: CSVQDRLPSGANVLTF

size: many
V: TRBV5-1
D: TRBD2
J: TRBJ2-1
length: 15
DNA: TGCGCCAGCAGGTCCGGGACTAGCGAACACAATGAGCAGTTCTTC
CDR3: CASRSGTSEHNEQFF

size: many
V: TRBV7-2
D: TRBD2
J: TRBJ2-3
length: 14
DNA: TGTGCCAGCACCCAATGGAGGCGGGGGGATACGCAGTATTTT
CDR3: CASTQWRRGDTQYF

size: many
V: TRBV6-2/TRBV6-3
D: TRBD1
J: TRBJ2-6
length: 15
DNA: TGTGCCAGCAGTTACAGGGGGCAGGGGGCCAACGTCCTGACTTTC
CDR3: CASSYRGQGANVLTF

size: many
V: TRBV11-2
D: TRBD2
J: TRBJ2-7
length: 16
DNA: TGTGCCAGCAGCGCTCCGGGACTAGCGTTTACCTACGAGCAGTACTTC
CDR3: CASSAPGLAFTYEQYF

size: many
V: TRBV12-5
D: -
J: TRBJ2-2
length: 16
DNA: TGTGCTAGTGGTTTGCCCGGGACCCTAGTCACCGGGGAGCTGTTTTTT
CDR3: CASGLPGTLVTGELFF

size: many
V: TRBV6-5
D: -
J: TRBJ1-1
length: 15
DNA: TGTGCCAGCAGTTACTTGGGACCGCAGAACACTGAAGCTTTCTTT
CDR3: CASSYLGPQNTEAFF

size: many
V: TRBV5-5
D: TRBD2
J: TRBJ2-1
length: 16
DNA: TGTGCCAGCAGCTGGATGAGCGGGACCCAAAACAATGAGCAGTTCTTC
CDR3: CASSWMSGTQNNEQFF

size: many
V: TRBV27
D: TRBD2
J: TRBJ2-3
length: 15
DNA: TGTGCCAGCAGTTTATCCGGGAGGGCCACAGATACGCAGTATTTT
CDR3: CASSLSGRATDTQYF

size: many
V: TRBV14
D: TRBD2
J: TRBJ2-1
length: 15
DNA: TGTGCCAGCAGCCAAGGGGGGGGACTCGGACGGGAGCAGTTCTTC
CDR3: CASSQGGGLGREQFF

size: many
V: TRBV18
D: TRBD2
J: TRBJ2-1
length: 14
DNA: TGTGCCAGCTCAGTAGCGGGGTCGTACAATGAGCAGTTCTTC
CDR3: CASSVAGSYNEQFF

size: many
V: TRBV20-1
D: -
J: TRBJ2-1
length: 15
DNA: TGCAGTGCTAGAGATTGGAGAGTCACCTACAATGAGCAGTTCTTC
CDR3: CSARDWRVTYNEQFF

size: many
V: TRBV3-1
D: TRBD2
J: TRBJ2-5
length: 16
DNA: TGTGCCAGCAGACTCGGGACTAGCGGGAGTTGGGAGACCCAGTACTTC
CDR3: CASRLGTSGSWETQYF

size: many
V: TRBV20-1
D: TRBD2
J: TRBJ2-1
length: 14
DNA: TGCAGTGCTAGAGCCCCTAGCGGTACGGGAGAGCAGTTCTTC
CDR3: CSARAPSGTGEQFF

size: many
V: TRBV20-1
D: -
J: TRBJ1-6
length: 15
DNA: TGCAGTGCTAGAGAGGGGTTGGACTATAATTCACCCCTCCACTTT
CDR3: CSAREGLDYNSPLHF

size: many
V: TRBV11-2
D: -
J: TRBJ2-7
length: 13
DNA: TGTGCCAGCAGCTTAGGGGAACTCAACGAGCAGTACTTC
CDR3: CASSLGELNEQYF

size: many
V: TRBV12-3/TRBV12-4
D: -
J: TRBJ1-2
length: 14
DNA: TGTGCCAGCACCCTCGGGACTATGACCTATGGCTACACCTTC
CDR3: CASTLGTMTYGYTF

size: many
V: TRBV3-1
D: -
J: TRBJ2-5
length: 14
DNA: TGTGCCAGCAGCCCTCAGACAGTTCAAGAGACCCAGTACTTC
CDR3: CASSPQTVQETQYF

size: -
V: TRBV20-1
D: -
J: TRBJ2-3
length: 16
DNA: TGCAGTGCTAATAGCCCCAGGGACTCAAGCACAGATACGCAGTATTTT
CDR3: CSANSPRDSSTDTQYF

size: many
V: TRBV19
D: -
J: TRBJ1-1
length: 13
DNA: TGTGCCAGTGGGGGTCGAATAAACACTGAAGCTTTCTTT
CDR3: CASGGRINTEAFF

size: many
V: TRBV2
D: -
J: TRBJ1-2
length: 12
DNA: TGTGCCAGCAGACAGGACCACTATGGCTACACCTTC
CDR3: CASRQDHYGYTF

size: many
V: TRBV5-4
D: -
J: TRBJ2-1
length: 15
DNA: TGTGCCAGCAGCTTGGCCTTCGTTGGGAGCCATGAGCAGTTCTTC
CDR3: CASSLAFVGSHEQFF